This T cell receptor beta chain is drawn from a study of T-cell reconstitution after alpha-beta-depleted transplantation in children. Study findings and constraints: Where alpha-beta T cells came from about two months after transplant was reportedly several hundred expanded graft clones. T-cell numbers and diversity, one year after transplant, stemmed largely from T cells that were newly produced. Some patients owed their high day-60 TCRbeta diversity to surviving recipient T cells and thymic progenitors.

Unique molecular identifiers were incorporated into the prepared TCRbeta library. One entry per CDR3 protein results from TCRdb running MiXCR on the PCR reads. The sample has 600,000 to 700,000 distinct CDR3 sequences, 13% seen once. Germline V gives CDR1 DFQATT, CDR2 SNEGSKA (reference sequence). The CDR3 contains 18 residues. V gave up 4 bases and J gave up 0 bases; unmatched junction bases: 7. At least ten counts were recorded for this clonotype. Its antigen is unknown. This chain links TRBV20-1 with TRBJ2-3; TRBD2 aligns across 16 bases. This receptor was identified in a girl aged 2 to 9 with congenital amegakaryocytic thrombocytopenia, due to receive a stem cell transplant. This material consisted of PBMCs, taken before TCRalphabeta/CD19-depleted stem cell transplant. The chain's CDR3 is CSATGGTSGRASTDTQYF. CDR3 bases: TGCAGTGCTACCGGAGGGACTAGCGGGAGGGCTAGCACAGATACGCAGTATTTT.